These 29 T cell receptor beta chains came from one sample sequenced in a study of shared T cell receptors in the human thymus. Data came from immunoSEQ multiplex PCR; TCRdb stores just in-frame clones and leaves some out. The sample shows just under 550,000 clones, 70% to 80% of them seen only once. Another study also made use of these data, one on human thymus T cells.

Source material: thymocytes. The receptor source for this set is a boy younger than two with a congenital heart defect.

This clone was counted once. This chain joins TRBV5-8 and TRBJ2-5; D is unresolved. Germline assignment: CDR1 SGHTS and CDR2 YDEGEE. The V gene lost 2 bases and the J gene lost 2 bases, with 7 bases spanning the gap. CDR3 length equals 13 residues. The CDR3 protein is CASSFHSQETQYF. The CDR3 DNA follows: TGTGCCAGCAGCTTCCACAGTCAAGAGACCCAGTACTTC.

The CDR3 here is CASSLREGQETQYF. The CDR3 bases are TGTGCCAGCAGCTTACGGGAGGGCCAAGAGACCCAGTACTTC. The chain joins TRBV7-6 to TRBJ2-5; 8 nucleotides match TRBD2. Germline loops: CDR1 SGHVS, CDR2 FNYEAQ. The CDR3 is 14 amino acids. V lost 2 bases, J lost 1 base, and 0 bases stayed unmatched.

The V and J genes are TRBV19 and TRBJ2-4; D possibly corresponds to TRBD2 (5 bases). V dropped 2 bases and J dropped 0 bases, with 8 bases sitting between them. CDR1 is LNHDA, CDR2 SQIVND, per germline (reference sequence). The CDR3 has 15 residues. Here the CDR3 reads CASSIPGRAKNIQYF. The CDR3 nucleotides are TGTGCCAGTAGTATACCGGGGAGAGCCAAAAACATTCAGTACTTC.

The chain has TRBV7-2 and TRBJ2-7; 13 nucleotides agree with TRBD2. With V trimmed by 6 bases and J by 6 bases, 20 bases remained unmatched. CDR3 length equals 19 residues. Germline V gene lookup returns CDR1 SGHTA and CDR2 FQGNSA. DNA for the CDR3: TGTGCCAGCAGTCCTCGACCTCCGGCCGGGACTAGCGGGGCTACCGAGCAGTACTTC. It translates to CASSPRPPAGTSGATEQYF. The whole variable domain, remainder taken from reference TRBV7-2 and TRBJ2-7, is GAGVSQSPSNKVTEKGKDVELRCDPISGHTALYWYRQSLGQGLEFLIYFQGNSAPDKSGLPSDRFSAERTGGSVSTLTIQRTQQEDSAVYLCASSPRPPAGTSGATEQYFGPGTRLTVT.

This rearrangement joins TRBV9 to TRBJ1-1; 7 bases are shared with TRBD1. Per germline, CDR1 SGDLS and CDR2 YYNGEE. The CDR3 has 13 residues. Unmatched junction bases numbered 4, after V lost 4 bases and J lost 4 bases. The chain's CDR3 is CASSPGGTTEAFF. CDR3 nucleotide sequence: TGTGCCAGCAGCCCAGGGGGGACCACTGAAGCTTTCTTT.

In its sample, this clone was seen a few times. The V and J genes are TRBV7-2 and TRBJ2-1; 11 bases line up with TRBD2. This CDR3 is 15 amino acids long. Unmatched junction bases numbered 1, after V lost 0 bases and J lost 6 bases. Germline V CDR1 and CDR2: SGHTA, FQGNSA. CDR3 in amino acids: CASSLATSGGNEQFF. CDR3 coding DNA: TGTGCCAGCAGCTTAGCCACTAGCGGGGGCAATGAGCAGTTCTTC.

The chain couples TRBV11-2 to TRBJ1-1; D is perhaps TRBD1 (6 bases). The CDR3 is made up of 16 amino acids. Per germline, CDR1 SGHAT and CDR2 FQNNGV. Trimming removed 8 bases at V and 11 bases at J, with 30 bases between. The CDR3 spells CASREGRLNGRRGAFF. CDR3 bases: TGTGCCAGCCGAGAAGGGCGTTTGAATGGTCGAAGGGGGGCTTTCTTT.

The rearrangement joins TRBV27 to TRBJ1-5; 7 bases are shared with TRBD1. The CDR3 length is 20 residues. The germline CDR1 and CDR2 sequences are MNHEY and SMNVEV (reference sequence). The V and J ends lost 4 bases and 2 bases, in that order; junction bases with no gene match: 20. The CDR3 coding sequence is TGTGCCAGCAGTTATTTTGCCCCGGGGACAGTCACCGCTGGCAATCAGCCCCAGCATTTT. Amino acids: CASSYFAPGTVTAGNQPQHF.

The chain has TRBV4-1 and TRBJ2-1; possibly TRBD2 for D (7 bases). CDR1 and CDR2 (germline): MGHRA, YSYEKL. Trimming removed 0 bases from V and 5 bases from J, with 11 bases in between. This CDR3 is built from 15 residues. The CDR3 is CASSQDRGDNNEQFF. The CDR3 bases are TGCGCCAGCAGCCAAGATCGGGGGGACAACAATGAGCAGTTCTTC.

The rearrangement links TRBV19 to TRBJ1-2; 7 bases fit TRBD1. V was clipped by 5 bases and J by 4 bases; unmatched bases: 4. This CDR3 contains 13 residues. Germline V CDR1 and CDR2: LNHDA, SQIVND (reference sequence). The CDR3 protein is CASSPTGPYGYTF. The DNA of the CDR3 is TGTGCCAGTAGTCCGACAGGGCCCTATGGCTACACCTTC. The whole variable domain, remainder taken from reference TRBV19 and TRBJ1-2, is DGGITQSPKYLFRKEGQNVTLSCEQNLNHDAMYWYRQDPGQGLRLIYYSQIVNDFQKGDIAEGYSVSREKKESFPLTVTSAQKNPTAFYLCASSPTGPYGYTFGSGTRLTVV.

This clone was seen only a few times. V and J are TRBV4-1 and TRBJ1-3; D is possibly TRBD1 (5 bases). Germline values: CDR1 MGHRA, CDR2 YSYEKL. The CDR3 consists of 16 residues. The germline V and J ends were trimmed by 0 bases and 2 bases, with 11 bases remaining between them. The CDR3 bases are TGCGCCAGCAGCCAAGATCCCGCCAGGGCTGGAAACACCATATATTTT. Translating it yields CASSQDPARAGNTIYF.

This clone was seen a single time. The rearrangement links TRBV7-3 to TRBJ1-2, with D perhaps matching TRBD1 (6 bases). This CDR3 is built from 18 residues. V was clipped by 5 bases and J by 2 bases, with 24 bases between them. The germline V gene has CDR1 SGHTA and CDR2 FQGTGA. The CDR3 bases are TGTGCCAGCAGCCCCCACAAGGGCCTGGGGGCGACCAACTATGGCTACACCTTC. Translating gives CASSPHKGLGATNYGYTF.

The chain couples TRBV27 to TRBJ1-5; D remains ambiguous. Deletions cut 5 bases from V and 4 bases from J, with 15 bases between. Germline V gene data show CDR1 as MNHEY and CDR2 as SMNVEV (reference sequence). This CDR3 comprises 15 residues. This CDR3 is CASSNLAAGNQPQHF. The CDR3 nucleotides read TGTGCCAGCAGTAACCTAGCGGCGGGGAATCAGCCCCAGCATTTT.

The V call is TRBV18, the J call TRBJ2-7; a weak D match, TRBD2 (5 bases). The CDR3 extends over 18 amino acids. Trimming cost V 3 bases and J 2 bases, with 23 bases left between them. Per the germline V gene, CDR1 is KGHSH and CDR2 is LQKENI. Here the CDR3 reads CASSPVGSQIARTYEQYF. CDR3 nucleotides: TGTGCCAGCTCACCGGTGGGTAGCCAAATAGCGAGGACCTACGAGCAGTACTTC.

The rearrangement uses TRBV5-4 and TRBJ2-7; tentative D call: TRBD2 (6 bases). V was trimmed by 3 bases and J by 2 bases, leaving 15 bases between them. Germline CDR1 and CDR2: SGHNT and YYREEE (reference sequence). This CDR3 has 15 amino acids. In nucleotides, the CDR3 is TGTGCCAGCAGCTATACCGGGACTCAGACCTACGAGCAGTACTTC. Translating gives CASSYTGTQTYEQYF. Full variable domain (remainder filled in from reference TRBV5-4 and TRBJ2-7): ETGVTQSPTHLIKTRGQQVTLRCSSQSGHNTVSWYQQALGQGPQFIFQYYREEENGRGNFPPRFSGLQFPNYSSELNVNALELDDSALYLCASSYTGTQTYEQYFGPGTRLTVT.

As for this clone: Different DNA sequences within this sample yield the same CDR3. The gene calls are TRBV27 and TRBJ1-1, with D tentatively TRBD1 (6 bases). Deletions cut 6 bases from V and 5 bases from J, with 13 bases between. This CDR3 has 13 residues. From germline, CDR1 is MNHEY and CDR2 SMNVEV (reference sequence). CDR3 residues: CASSPGEGTEAFF. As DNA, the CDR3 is TGTGCCAGCAGCCCAGGGGAGGGGACTGAAGCTTTCTTT.

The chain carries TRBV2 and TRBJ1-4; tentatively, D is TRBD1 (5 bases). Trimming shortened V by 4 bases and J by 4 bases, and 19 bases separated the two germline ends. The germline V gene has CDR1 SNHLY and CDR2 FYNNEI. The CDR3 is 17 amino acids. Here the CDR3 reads CASSANPTGPDNEKLFF. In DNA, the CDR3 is TGTGCCAGCAGTGCTAACCCTACAGGCCCTGATAATGAAAAACTGTTTTTT. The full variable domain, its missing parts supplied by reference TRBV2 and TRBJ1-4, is EPEVTQTPSHQVTQMGQEVILRCVPISNHLYFYWYRQILGQKVEFLVSFYNNEISEKSEIFDDQFSVERPDGSNFTLKIRSTKLEDSAMYFCASSANPTGPDNEKLFFGSGTQLSVL.

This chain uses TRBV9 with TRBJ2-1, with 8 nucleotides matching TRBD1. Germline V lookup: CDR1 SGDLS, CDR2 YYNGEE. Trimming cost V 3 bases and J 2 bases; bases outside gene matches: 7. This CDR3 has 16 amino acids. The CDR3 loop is CASSAPDRGPYNEQFF. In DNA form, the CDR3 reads TGTGCCAGCAGCGCCCCTGACAGGGGTCCCTACAATGAGCAGTTCTTC.

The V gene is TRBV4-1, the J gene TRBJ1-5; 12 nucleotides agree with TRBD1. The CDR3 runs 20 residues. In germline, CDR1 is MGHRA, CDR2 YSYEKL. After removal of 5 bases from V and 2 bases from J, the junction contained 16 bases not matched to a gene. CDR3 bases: TGCGCCAGCAGCAAAACCCCCGGGACAGGGGGCCGGTGGGGCAATCAGCCCCAGCATTTT. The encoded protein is CASSKTPGTGGRWGNQPQHF.

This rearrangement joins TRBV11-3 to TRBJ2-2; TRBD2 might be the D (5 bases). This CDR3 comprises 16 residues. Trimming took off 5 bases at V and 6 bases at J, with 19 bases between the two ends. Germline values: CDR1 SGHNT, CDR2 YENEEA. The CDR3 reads CASSHPLTTKSGELFF. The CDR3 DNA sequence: TGTGCCAGCAGCCACCCTCTGACTACTAAATCCGGGGAGCTGTTTTTT.

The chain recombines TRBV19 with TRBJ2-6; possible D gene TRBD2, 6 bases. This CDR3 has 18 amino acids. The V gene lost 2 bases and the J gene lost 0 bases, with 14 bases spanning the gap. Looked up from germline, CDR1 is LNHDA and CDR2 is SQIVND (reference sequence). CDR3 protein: CASSIPGLWSSGANVLTF. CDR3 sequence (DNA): TGTGCCAGTAGTATACCGGGACTTTGGAGCTCTGGGGCCAACGTCCTGACTTTC. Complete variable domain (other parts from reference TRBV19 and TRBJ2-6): DGGITQSPKYLFRKEGQNVTLSCEQNLNHDAMYWYRQDPGQGLRLIYYSQIVNDFQKGDIAEGYSVSREKKESFPLTVTSAQKNPTAFYLCASSIPGLWSSGANVLTFGAGSRLTVL.

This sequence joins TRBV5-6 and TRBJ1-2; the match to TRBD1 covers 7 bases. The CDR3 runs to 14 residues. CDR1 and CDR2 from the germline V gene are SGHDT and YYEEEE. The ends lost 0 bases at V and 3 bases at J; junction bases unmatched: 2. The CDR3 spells CASSLAQGDYGYTF. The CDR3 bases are TGTGCCAGCAGCTTGGCGCAGGGGGACTATGGCTACACCTTC. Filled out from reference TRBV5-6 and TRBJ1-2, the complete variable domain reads DAGVTQSPTHLIKTRGQQVTLRCSPKSGHDTVSWYQQALGQGPQFIFQYYEEEERQRGNFPDRFSGHQFPNYSSELNVNALLLGDSALYLCASSLAQGDYGYTFGSGTRLTVV.

The CDR3 DNA reads as TGTGCCAGCAGTTCCCTCGATGGGACTCACTACGAGCAGTACTTC. Amino acid sequence: CASSSLDGTHYEQYF. The chain carries TRBV27 and TRBJ2-7; D may be TRBD2 (6 bases). CDR3 length equals 15 residues. Germline V gives CDR1 MNHEY, CDR2 SMNVEV (reference sequence). V dropped 4 bases and J dropped 3 bases, with 16 bases sitting between them.

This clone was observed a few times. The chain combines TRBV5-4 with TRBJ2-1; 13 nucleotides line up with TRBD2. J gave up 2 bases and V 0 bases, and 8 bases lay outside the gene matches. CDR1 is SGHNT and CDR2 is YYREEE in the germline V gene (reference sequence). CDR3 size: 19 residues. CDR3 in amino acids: CASSLDASGLAGTYNEQFF. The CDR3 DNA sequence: TGTGCCAGCAGCTTGGACGCCTCGGGACTAGCGGGGACCTACAATGAGCAGTTCTTC.

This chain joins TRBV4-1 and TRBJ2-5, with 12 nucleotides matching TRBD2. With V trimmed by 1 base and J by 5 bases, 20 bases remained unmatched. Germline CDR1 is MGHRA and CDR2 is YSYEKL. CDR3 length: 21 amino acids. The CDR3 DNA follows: TGCGCCAGCAGCCAAGTCCCCCTGGGACTAGCGGGCCGGAATGTTCGGGAGACCCAGTACTTC. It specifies CASSQVPLGLAGRNVRETQYF.

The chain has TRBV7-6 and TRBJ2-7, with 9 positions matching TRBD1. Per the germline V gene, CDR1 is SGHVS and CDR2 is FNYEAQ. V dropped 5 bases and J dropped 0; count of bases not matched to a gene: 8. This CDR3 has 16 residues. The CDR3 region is CASSRDRALPSYEQYF. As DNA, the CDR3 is TGTGCCAGCAGCCGGGACAGGGCCTTACCCTCCTACGAGCAGTACTTC. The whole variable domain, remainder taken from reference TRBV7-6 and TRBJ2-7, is GAGVSQSPRYKVTKRGQDVALRCDPISGHVSLYWYRQALGQGPEFLTYFNYEAQQDKSGLPNDRFSAERPEGSISTLTIQRTEQRDSAMYRCASSRDRALPSYEQYFGPGTRLTVT.

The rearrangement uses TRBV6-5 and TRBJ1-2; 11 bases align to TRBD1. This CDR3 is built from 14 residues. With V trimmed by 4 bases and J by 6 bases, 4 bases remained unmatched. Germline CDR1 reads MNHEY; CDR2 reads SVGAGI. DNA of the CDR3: TGTGCCAGCAGTTCAGGACAGGGGGCGGATGGCTACACCTTC. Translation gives CASSSGQGADGYTF.

The CDR3 reads CASSEDGTGSNQPQHF. CDR3 nucleotides: TGTGCCAGCAGCGAAGACGGGACAGGCAGCAATCAGCCCCAGCATTTT. The V gene is TRBV11-2, the J gene TRBJ1-5; 8 bases line up with TRBD1. Trimming at V came to 5 bases and at J to 1 base, leaving 7 bases not matched to a gene. This CDR3 comprises 16 residues. From germline, CDR1 is SGHAT and CDR2 FQNNGV.

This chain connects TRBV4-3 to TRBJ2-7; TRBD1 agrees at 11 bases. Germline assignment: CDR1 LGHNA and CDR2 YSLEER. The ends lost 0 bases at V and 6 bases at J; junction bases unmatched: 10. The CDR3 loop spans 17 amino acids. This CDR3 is CASSQEGVGTGGREQYF. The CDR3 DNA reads TGCGCCAGCAGCCAAGAGGGGGTCGGGACAGGGGGGCGCGAGCAGTACTTC.